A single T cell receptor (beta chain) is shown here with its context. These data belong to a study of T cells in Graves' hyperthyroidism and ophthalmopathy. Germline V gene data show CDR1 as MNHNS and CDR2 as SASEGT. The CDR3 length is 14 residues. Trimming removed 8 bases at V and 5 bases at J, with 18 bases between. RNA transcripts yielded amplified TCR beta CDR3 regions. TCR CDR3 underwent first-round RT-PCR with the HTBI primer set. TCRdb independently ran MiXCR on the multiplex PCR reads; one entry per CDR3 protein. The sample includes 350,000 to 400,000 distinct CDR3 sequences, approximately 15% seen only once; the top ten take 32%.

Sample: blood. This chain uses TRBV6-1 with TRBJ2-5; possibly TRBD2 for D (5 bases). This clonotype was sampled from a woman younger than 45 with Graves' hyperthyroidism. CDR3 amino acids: CASDPEGLPETQYF. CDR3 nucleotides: TGTGCCAGCGACCCCGAGGGCCTCCCGGAGACCCAGTACTTC.